Here is one T cell receptor beta chain with its context. Its antigen is currently unknown. Healthy Russian Caucasian donors spanned ages roughly 6 to 100 years. The data are from a study of blood T cells in healthy people across ages. Study information: About one barcoded beta molecule per two T cells was captured by template switching.

The length of the CDR3 is 15 residues. V lost 2 bases to trimming and J lost 7 bases, with 17 bases between them. Germline V gene sequence: CDR1 SGHRS, CDR2 YFSETQ. A second PCR, run for about 7 to 12 cycles, used a sample-barcoded 5' primer plus a J-beta primer mix. TCRdb re-called the 5' RACE reads through MiXCR, storing one row per CDR3 protein. There are fewer than 2 million distinct CDR3 sequences in the sample; roughly two fifths occur only once, and roughly 23% lies in the top ten. Study observations and caveats: Among long-lived donors, naive CD4+ cells were more numerous and diversity higher than in aged donors.

The sequence was collected from a human donor in good health. The sequenced sample consisted of blood. V usage is TRBV5-1 and J usage is TRBJ2-3, with D perhaps matching TRBD2 (5 bases). The CDR3 sequence: CASSFPDSWEHTQYF. CDR3 DNA sequence: TGCGCCAGCAGCTTCCCGGACTCCTGGGAGCATACGCAGTATTTT.